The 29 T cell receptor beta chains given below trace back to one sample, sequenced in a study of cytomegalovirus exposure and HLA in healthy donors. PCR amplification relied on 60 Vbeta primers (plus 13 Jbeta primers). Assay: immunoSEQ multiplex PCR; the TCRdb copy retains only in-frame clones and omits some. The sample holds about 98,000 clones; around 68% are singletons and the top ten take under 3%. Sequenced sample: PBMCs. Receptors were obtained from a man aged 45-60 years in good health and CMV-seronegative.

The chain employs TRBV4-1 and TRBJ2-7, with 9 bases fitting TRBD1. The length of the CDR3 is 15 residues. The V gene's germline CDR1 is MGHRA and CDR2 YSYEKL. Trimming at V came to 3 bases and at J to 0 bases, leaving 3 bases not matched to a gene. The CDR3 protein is CASSQGQGLSYEQYF. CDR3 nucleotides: TGCGCCAGCAGCCAGGGACAGGGCCTCTCCTACGAGCAGTACTTC.

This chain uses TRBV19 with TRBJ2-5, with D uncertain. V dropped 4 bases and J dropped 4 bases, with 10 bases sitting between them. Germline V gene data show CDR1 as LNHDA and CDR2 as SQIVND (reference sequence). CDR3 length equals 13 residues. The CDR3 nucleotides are TGTGCCAGTAGTACCCTTTTCCCAGAGACCCAGTACTTC. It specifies CASSTLFPETQYF.

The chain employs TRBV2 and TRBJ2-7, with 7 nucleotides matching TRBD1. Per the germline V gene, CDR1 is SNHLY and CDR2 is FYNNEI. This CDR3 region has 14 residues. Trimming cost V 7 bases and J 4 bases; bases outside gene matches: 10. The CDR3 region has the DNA TGTGCCAGCAACCCTCAGGGGGTTGAGTACGAGCAGTACTTC. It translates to CASNPQGVEYEQYF.

The CDR3 DNA reads TGTGCCAGTTCCCGCGGGGAAGGTGCTTTGGGGGAGCTGTTTTTT. Residues: CASSRGEGALGELFF. The rearrangement uses TRBV10-3 and TRBJ2-2, with D tentatively TRBD2 (6 bases). The V end lost 10 bases, the J end lost 8 bases, and 23 bases lay between the germline ends. Germline V gene data show CDR1 as ENHRY and CDR2 as SYGVKD. The CDR3 contains 15 residues.

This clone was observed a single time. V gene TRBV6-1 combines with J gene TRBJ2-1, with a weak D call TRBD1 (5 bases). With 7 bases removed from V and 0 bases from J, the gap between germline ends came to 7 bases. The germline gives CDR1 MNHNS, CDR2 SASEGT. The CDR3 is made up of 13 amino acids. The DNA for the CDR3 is TGTGCCAGCACCCAGGGCTCCTACAATGAGCAGTTCTTC. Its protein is CASTQGSYNEQFF.

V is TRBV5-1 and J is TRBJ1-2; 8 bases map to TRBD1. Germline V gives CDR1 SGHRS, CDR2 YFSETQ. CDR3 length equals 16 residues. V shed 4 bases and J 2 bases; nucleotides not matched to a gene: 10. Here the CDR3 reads CASSPLFTGGNYGYTF. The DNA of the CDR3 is TGCGCCAGCAGCCCCCTATTTACAGGGGGAAACTATGGCTACACCTTC.

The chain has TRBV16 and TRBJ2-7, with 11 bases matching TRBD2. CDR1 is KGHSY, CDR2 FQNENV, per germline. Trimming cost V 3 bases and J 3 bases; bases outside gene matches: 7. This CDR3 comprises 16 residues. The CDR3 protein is CASSQSRLAGNYEQYF. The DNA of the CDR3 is TGTGCCAGCAGCCAGTCCCGACTAGCGGGGAACTACGAGCAGTACTTC.

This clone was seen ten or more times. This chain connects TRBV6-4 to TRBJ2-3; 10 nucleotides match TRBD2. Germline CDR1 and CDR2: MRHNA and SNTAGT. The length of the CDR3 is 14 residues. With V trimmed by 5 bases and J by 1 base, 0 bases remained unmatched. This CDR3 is CASSLAGGTDTQYF. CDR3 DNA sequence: TGTGCCAGCAGTCTAGCGGGGGGCACAGATACGCAGTATTTT.

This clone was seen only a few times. CDR3 in amino acids: CASSLGQGWYGYTF. The CDR3 DNA reads as TGCGCCAGCAGCTTGGGACAGGGTTGGTATGGCTACACCTTC. This chain links TRBV5-1 with TRBJ1-2; 7 nucleotides line up with TRBD1. The CDR3 sequence is 14 residues long. V lost 0 bases and J lost 5; bases outside the gene matches: 4. Germline V gives CDR1 SGHRS, CDR2 YFSETQ.

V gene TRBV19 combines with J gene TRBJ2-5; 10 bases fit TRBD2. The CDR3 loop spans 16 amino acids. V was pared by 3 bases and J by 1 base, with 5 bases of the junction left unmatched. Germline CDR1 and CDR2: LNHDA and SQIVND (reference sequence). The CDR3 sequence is CASSIGTSGVQETQYF. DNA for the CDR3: TGTGCCAGTAGTATCGGCACTAGCGGGGTCCAAGAGACCCAGTACTTC.

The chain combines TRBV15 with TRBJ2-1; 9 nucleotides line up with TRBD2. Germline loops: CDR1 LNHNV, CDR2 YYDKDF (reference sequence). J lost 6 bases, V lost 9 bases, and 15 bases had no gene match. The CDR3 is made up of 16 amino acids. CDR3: CATTPRLAGVSNEQFF. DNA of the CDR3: TGTGCCACAACACCACGCTTAGCGGGAGTTTCCAATGAGCAGTTCTTC.

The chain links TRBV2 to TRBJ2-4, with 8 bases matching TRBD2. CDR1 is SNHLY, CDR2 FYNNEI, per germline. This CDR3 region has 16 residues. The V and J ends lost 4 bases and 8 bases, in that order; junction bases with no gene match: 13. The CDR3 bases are TGTGCCAGCAGTGGAAGCTTAGCGGGGTTCGGGGACATTCAGTACTTC. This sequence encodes CASSGSLAGFGDIQYF. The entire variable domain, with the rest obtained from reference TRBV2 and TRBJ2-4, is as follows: EPEVTQTPSHQVTQMGQEVILRCVPISNHLYFYWYRQILGQKVEFLVSFYNNEISEKSEIFDDQFSVERPDGSNFTLKIRSTKLEDSAMYFCASSGSLAGFGDIQYFGAGTRLSVL.

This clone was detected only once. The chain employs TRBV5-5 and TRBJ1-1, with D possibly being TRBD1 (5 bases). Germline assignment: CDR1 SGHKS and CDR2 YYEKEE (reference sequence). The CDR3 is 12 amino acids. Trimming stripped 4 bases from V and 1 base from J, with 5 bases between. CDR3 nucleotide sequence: TGTGCCAGCAGCGACAGGAACACTGAAGCTTTCTTT. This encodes CASSDRNTEAFF.

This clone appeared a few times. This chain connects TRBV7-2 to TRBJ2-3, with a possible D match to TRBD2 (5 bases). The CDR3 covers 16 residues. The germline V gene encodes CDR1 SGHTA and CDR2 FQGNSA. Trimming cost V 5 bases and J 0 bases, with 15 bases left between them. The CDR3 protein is CASSPRTAASTDTQYF. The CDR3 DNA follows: TGTGCCAGCAGCCCACGGACTGCCGCTAGCACAGATACGCAGTATTTT.

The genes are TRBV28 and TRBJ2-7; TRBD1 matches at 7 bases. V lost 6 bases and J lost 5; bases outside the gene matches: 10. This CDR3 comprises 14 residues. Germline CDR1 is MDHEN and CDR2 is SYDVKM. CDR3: CASRPTGIPHEQYF. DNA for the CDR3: TGTGCCAGCAGACCGACAGGGATCCCCCACGAGCAGTACTTC.

CDR3 region: CASSIPDRAYEQYF. CDR3 nucleotide sequence: TGTGCCAGCAGCATACCCGACAGGGCCTACGAGCAGTACTTC. The rearrangement joins TRBV28 to TRBJ2-7; 7 nucleotides match TRBD1. The germline V gene encodes CDR1 MDHEN and CDR2 SYDVKM. This CDR3 has 14 amino acids. With 6 bases clipped from V and 2 bases from J, the junction kept 7 bases outside the gene matches.

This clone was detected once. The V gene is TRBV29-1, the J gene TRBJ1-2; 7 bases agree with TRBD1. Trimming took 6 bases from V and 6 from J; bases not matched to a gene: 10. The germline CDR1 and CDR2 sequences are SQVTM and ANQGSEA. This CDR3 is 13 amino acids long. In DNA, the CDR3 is TGCAGCGTAGCAGACAGGGCCACCGATGGCTACACCTTC. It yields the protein CSVADRATDGYTF.

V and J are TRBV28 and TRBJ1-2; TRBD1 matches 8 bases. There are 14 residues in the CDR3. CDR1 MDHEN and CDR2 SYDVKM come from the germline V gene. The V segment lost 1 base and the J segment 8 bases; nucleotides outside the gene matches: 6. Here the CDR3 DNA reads TGTGCCAGCAGTTTATCAGGACAGGGATTCGGCTACACCTTC. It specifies CASSLSGQGFGYTF.

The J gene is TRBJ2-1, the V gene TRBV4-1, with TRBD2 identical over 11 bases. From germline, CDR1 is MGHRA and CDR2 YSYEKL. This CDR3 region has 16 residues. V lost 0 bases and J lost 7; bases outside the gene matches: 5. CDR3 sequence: CASSQERLAGGNEQFF. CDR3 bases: TGCGCCAGCAGCCAAGAGAGGCTAGCGGGAGGAAATGAGCAGTTCTTC.

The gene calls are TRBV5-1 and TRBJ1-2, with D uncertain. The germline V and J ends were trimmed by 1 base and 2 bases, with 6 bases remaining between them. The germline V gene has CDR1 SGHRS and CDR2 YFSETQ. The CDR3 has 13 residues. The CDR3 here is CASSLIQNYGYTF. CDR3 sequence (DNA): TGCGCCAGCAGCTTGATACAGAACTATGGCTACACCTTC.

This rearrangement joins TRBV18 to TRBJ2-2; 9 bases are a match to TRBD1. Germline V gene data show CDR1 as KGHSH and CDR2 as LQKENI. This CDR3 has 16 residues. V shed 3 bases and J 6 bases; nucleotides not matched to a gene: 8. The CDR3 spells CASSPLPGQGSGELFF. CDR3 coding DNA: TGTGCCAGCTCACCTCTTCCGGGACAGGGATCCGGGGAGCTGTTTTTT.

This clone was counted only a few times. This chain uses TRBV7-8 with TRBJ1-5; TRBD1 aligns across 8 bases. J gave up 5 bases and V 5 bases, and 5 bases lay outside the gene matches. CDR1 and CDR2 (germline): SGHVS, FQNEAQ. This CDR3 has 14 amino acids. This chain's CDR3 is CASSGDRGDQPQHF. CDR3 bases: TGTGCCAGCAGCGGAGACAGGGGTGATCAGCCCCAGCATTTT.

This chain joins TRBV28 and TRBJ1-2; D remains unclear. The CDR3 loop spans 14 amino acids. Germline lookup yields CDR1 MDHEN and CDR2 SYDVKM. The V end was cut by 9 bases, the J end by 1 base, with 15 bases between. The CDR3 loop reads CASYGGLGNYGYTF. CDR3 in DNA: TGTGCCAGTTACGGAGGGTTGGGTAACTATGGCTACACCTTC.

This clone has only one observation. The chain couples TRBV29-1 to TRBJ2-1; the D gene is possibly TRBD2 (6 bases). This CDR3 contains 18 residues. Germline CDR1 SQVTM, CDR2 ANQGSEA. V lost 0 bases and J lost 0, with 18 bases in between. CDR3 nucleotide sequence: TGCAGCGTTGAAGATCTTAGTTCTAGCGCGATCTCCTACAATGAGCAGTTCTTC. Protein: CSVEDLSSSAISYNEQFF.

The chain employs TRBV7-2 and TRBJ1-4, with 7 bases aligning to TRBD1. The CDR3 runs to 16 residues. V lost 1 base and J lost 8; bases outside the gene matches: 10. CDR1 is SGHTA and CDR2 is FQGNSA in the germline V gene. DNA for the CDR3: TGTGCCAGCAGCTTAGAGGGTAGGGGGCTGGGAGAAAAACTGTTTTTT. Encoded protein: CASSLEGRGLGEKLFF.

CDR3 nucleotides: TGTGCCACCAGCACAGGGTGGGGAAACACCATATATTTT. This encodes CATSTGWGNTIYF. The V and J genes are TRBV15 and TRBJ1-3, with a weak D call TRBD1 (5 bases). The germline CDR1 and CDR2 sequences are LNHNV and YYDKDF (reference sequence). This CDR3 comprises 13 residues. The V gene lost 4 bases and the J gene lost 4 bases, with 8 bases spanning the gap.

The CDR3 loop reads CASSSPGDRSGGAHNEQFF. The CDR3 bases are TGTGCCAGCAGCTCCCCAGGAGATAGAAGCGGGGGGGCCCACAATGAGCAGTTCTTC. The genes are TRBV11-2 and TRBJ2-1, with 10 bases that match TRBD2. In germline, CDR1 is SGHAT, CDR2 FQNNGV. This CDR3 is built from 19 residues. V was pared by 4 bases and J by 5 bases, with 17 bases of the junction left unmatched.

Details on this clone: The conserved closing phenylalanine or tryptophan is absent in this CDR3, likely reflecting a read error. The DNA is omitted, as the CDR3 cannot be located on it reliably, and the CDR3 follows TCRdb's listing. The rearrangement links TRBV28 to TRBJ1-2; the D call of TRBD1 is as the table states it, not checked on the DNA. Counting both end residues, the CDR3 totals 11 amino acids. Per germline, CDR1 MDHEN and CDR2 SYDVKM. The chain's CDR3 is CASSNRWAFYL.

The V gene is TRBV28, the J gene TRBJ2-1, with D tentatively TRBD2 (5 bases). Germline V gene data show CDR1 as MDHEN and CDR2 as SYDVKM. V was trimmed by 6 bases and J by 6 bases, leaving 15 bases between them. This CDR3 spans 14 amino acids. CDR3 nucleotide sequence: TGTGCCAGCAGCCCCGCCGGGATGATCAATGAGCAGTTCTTC. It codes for CASSPAGMINEQFF.